This T cell receptor beta chain was recorded in a study of blood T cell repertoires in COVID-19. Looking at the study overall: The United States, Italy and Spain were the sources of the acute and convalescent COVID-19 samples. Nucleic acid was either cDNA or gDNA, and it came from T cells, B-cell-depleted T cells, or PBMCs.

J gave up 6 bases and V 4 bases, and 7 bases lay outside the gene matches. The germline V gene has CDR1 LNHDA and CDR2 SQIVND (reference sequence). The CDR3 has 16 amino acids. This clone was observed a handful of times. Per the original methods: Nucleated cell counts were estimated from reference gene primer amplification. Only in-frame clones appear in the TCRdb table, and some are missing; sequencing was by immunoSEQ multiplex PCR. The V and J calls and clone size are taken from that table; D and trimming were inferred from the DNA. The sample shows around 300,000 clones, nearly 90% of them seen only once.

The genes are TRBV19 and TRBJ2-2; 11 nucleotides line up with TRBD1. Sample: PBMCs or T cells enriched from blood (not recorded which). The sequence was obtained from a woman aged 18-29 years with acute COVID-19. The CDR3 bases are TGTGCCAGTAGTACCGCGGGACAGGGGGTTTCCGGGGAGCTGTTTTTT. Residues: CASSTAGQGVSGELFF.